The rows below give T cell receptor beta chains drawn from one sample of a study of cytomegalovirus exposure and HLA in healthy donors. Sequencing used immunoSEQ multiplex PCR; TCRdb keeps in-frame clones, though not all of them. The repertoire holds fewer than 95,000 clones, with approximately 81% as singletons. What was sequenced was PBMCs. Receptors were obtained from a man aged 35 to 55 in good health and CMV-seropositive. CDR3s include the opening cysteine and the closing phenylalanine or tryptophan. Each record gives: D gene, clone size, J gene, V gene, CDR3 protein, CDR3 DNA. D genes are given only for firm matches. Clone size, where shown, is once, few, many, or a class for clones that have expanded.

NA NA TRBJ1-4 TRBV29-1 CSVETGGNEKLFF TGCAGCGTTGAGACAGGCGGTAATGAAAAACTGTTTTTT
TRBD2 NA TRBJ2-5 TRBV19 CASSPTSGQETQYF TGTGCCAGTAGTCCCACTAGCGGCCAAGAGACCCAGTACTTC
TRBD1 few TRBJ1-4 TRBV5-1 CASSLAGQGGNEKLFF TGCGCCAGCAGCTTGGCCGGGCAGGGGGGTAATGAAAAACTGTTTTTT
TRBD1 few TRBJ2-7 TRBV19 CASSLRDRAYEQYF TGTGCCAGTAGTCTCCGGGACAGGGCCTACGAGCAGTACTTC
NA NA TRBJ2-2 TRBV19 CASDSLSAGNTGELFF TGTGCCAGCGACTCCCTGAGTGCGGGGAACACCGGGGAGCTGTTTTTT
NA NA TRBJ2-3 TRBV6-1 CASSARHLSPTDTQYF TGTGCCAGCAGTGCCAGACATCTATCGCCCACAGATACGCAGTATTTT
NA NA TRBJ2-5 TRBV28 CASNSDRRQETQYF TGTGCCAGCAATTCTGACAGGAGGCAAGAGACCCAGTACTTC
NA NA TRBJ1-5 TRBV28 CASSPWAGNQPQHF TGTGCCAGCAGTCCATGGGCCGGCAATCAGCCCCAGCATTTT
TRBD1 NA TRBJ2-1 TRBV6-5 CASRPGTVSNEQFF TGTGCCAGCAGACCAGGGACAGTCTCGAATGAGCAGTTCTTC
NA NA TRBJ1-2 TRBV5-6 CASSFQYGYTF TGTGCCAGCAGCTTTCAGTATGGCTACACCTTC
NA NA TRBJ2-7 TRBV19 CASSGRWGEQYF TGTGCCAGTAGCGGGAGATGGGGGGAGCAGTACTTC
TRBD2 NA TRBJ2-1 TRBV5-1 CASSQGLANEQFF TGCGCCAGCAGCCAAGGACTAGCGAATGAGCAGTTCTTC
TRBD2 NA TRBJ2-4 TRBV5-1 CASSPWGRDIQYF TGCGCCAGCAGCCCCTGGGGGAGGGACATTCAGTACTTC
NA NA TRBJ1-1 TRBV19 CASSIVAVGNTEAFF TGTGCCAGTAGTATAGTCGCGGTGGGGAACACTGAAGCTTTCTTT